This T cell receptor (beta chain) was sequenced in a study of cytomegalovirus exposure and HLA in healthy donors. The PCR used 60 Vbeta and 13 Jbeta primers. The protocol was immunoSEQ multiplex PCR, while the TCRdb copy is restricted to in-frame clones and leaves out a portion. The sample lists approximately 110,000 clones, roughly 74% occurring once. The sequence came from a woman in her 30s in good health and CMV-seronegative. The sequencing sample was made of PBMCs.

The CDR3 coding sequence is TGTGCCAGCAGTGAACTACAGGGGGAGAACGGCGGTGGCTACACCTTC. Protein product: CASSELQGENGGGYTF. The rearrangement links TRBV6-1 to TRBJ1-2; TRBD1 matches at 8 bases. This CDR3 has 16 residues. Germline V lookup: CDR1 MNHNS, CDR2 SASEGT. Germline trimming cut 2 bases from V and 7 bases from J; bases unmatched to any gene: 12.